Presented here are 24 T cell receptor beta chains from one specimen sequenced in a study of monozygotic twins with inflammatory bowel disease. TCRdb re-called the 5' RACE reads; one entry per CDR3 protein, DNA not given. There are 400,000 or so distinct CDR3 sequences in the sample, with 2.4% held by the top ten. The sequenced sample was blood. All receptors come from a human donor with ulcerative colitis or Crohn's disease, or a healthy co-twin of an affected twin (not recorded which).

The chain recombines TRBV30 with TRBJ2-3; there is no DNA to check the TCRdb D call of TRBD1. The CDR3 has 16 residues. Germline CDR1 GTSNPN, CDR2 SVGIG (reference sequence). The CDR3 sequence: CAWTHSDRISTDTQYF. The whole variable domain, filled in from reference TRBV30 and TRBJ2-3, reads SQTIHQWPATLVQPVGSPLSLECTVEGTSNPNLYWYRQAAGRGLQLLFYSVGIGQISSEVPQNLSASRPQDRQFILSSKKLLLSDSGFYLCAWTHSDRISTDTQYFGPGTRLTVL.

This chain links TRBV7-2 with TRBJ2-7; TCRdb selects TRBD2, and the lack of DNA leaves this call unchecked. CDR3 length equals 11 residues. CDR1 is SGHTA and CDR2 is FQGNSA in the germline V gene. CDR3 sequence reads: CASSYFEGQYF.

This chain links TRBV5-5 with TRBJ1-5; the D gene TCRdb calls, TRBD1, cannot be checked with no DNA. Germline CDR1 SGHKS, CDR2 YYEKEE (reference sequence). The CDR3 is 17 amino acids. CDR3 protein: CASSLDYPGTPIGPQHF.

This chain joins TRBV11-2 and TRBJ2-7; TCRdb's D call of TRBD2 is untestable without DNA. The V gene's germline CDR1 is SGHAT and CDR2 FQNNGV. The CDR3 contains 15 residues. The CDR3 here is CASSTQRGDSYEQYF.

The V and J genes are TRBV5-4 and TRBJ2-1; TCRdb designates TRBD2, a call that cannot be tested without DNA. The V gene's germline CDR1 is SGHNT and CDR2 YYREEE (reference sequence). The CDR3 totals 16 residues. The CDR3 sequence: CASSLAGAGTYNEQFF.

The CDR3: CASSLAPALSDTQYF. The chain couples TRBV7-2 to TRBJ2-3. Per germline, CDR1 SGHTA and CDR2 FQGNSA. This CDR3 region has 15 residues.

This chain connects TRBV6-1 to TRBJ1-6; TCRdb's D call, TRBD1, is unchecked because there is no DNA. Germline-derived CDR1 and CDR2 are MNHNS and SASEGT. The CDR3 sequence is 16 residues long. This CDR3 reads CASRLSRTGQNSPLHF.

J is TRBJ2-3 and V is TRBV4-3. The CDR3 runs 17 residues. Germline V gives CDR1 LGHNA, CDR2 YSLEER. The CDR3 loop is CASSQDRNFPSTDTQYF.

This rearrangement joins TRBV12-3 or TRBV12-4 to TRBJ2-1; TCRdb outputs TRBD1, but without DNA this stays unchecked. This CDR3 contains 14 residues. CDR3 protein: CASSFVDRVNEQFF.

The gene calls are TRBV6-1 and TRBJ2-7; TCRdb's D call, TRBD1, is unchecked because there is no DNA. Germline V CDR1 and CDR2: MNHNS, SASEGT. This CDR3 region has 14 residues. CDR3 in amino acids: CASRSPGAYYEQYF.

This chain joins TRBV29-1 and TRBJ2-1; the D gene TCRdb calls, TRBD2, cannot be checked with no DNA. Germline V gives CDR1 SQVTM, CDR2 ANQGSEA. This CDR3 spans 14 amino acids. The CDR3: CSVDRDSPPHEQFF.

The V call is TRBV10-3, the J call TRBJ2-2. Germline assignment: CDR1 ENHRY and CDR2 SYGVKD. The CDR3 is 16 amino acids. CDR3 residues: CAISAALGRNTGELFF.

The chain links TRBV6-1 to TRBJ1-2; TCRdb outputs TRBD1, but without DNA this stays unchecked. Germline CDR1 MNHNS, CDR2 SASEGT. CDR3 length: 15 amino acids. The CDR3 here is CASSPALDRAYGYTF.

V usage is TRBV5-7 and J usage is TRBJ2-1; TCRdb picks TRBD1, but there is no DNA to check that call. TRBV5-7 is given ORF status, its function remaining uncertain. The CDR3 length is 17 residues. CDR3 in amino acids: CASSFGAGEFSYNEQFF.

The rearrangement joins TRBV12-3 or TRBV12-4 to TRBJ2-2; there is no DNA to check the TCRdb D call of TRBD1. The CDR3 is 14 amino acids. This chain's CDR3 is CASSSTGGTGELFF.

The J gene is TRBJ1-1, the V gene TRBV7-2; TCRdb outputs TRBD1, but without DNA this stays unchecked. The germline V gene has CDR1 SGHTA and CDR2 FQGNSA. The CDR3 is 14 residues long. CDR3 in amino acids: CASSLGSRGAEAFF.

The chain uses TRBV7-9 and TRBJ2-7; TCRdb's D call, TRBD2, is unchecked because there is no DNA. There are 15 residues in the CDR3. Per germline, CDR1 SEHNR and CDR2 FQNEAQ (reference sequence). This CDR3 is CASRPDPPFTYEQYF.

V and J are TRBV7-3 and TRBJ2-2. The CDR3 covers 14 residues. Germline V CDR1 and CDR2: SGHTA, FQGTGA. CDR3 sequence: CASSFTSTGGELFF.

V gene TRBV5-5 combines with J gene TRBJ2-4. The CDR3 covers 13 residues. Germline CDR1 and CDR2: SGHKS and YYEKEE (reference sequence). This CDR3 reads CASSLQAKNIQYF.

The chain combines TRBV7-2 with TRBJ2-4; TCRdb designates TRBD2, a call that cannot be tested without DNA. CDR1 is SGHTA, CDR2 FQGNSA, per germline. This CDR3 is built from 17 residues. CDR3 sequence: CASSLGAGGPAKNIQYF.

The chain is built from TRBV24-1 and TRBJ1-2; the TCRdb call, TRBD1, lacks DNA for checking. The CDR3 extends over 13 amino acids. Germline V lookup: CDR1 KGHDR, CDR2 SFDVKD. The CDR3 loop reads CATSRDERDGYTF.

The chain employs TRBV6-1 and TRBJ2-7; TCRdb's D call, TRBD1, is unchecked because there is no DNA. CDR3 length equals 17 residues. From germline, CDR1 is MNHNS and CDR2 SASEGT. The CDR3 protein is CASSEGDRDPDYYEQYF.

The chain recombines TRBV12-3 or TRBV12-4 with TRBJ1-5; lacking DNA, the TRBD1 call made by TCRdb goes unchecked. The CDR3 is made up of 14 amino acids. CDR3 loop: CASSFGQGEEPQHF.

J is TRBJ2-7 and V is TRBV4-2; TCRdb outputs TRBD2, but without DNA this stays unchecked. The length of the CDR3 is 16 residues. Germline V lookup: CDR1 LGHNA, CDR2 YNFKEQ. The CDR3 sequence: CASSQDGTSGASEQYF.